The 17 T cell receptor beta chains presented below share a single source sample, sequenced in a study of blood T cells in healthy people across ages. A second PCR of about 6 to 11 cycles used a sample-barcoded 5' primer and a J-beta primer mix. TCRdb independently ran MiXCR on the 5' RACE reads; one entry per CDR3 protein. The repertoire has about 1.8 million distinct CDR3 sequences, roughly 50% of them found once; the top ten carry roughly 2%. Sequencing used blood. These receptors were taken from a woman aged 40 to 50 in good health.

The table lists this clonotype with many counts. The chain links TRBV5-1 to TRBJ2-1; 8 nucleotides align to TRBD1. The CDR3 loop spans 14 amino acids. Germline values: CDR1 SGHRS, CDR2 YFSETQ. Trimming at V came to 8 bases and at J to 2 bases, leaving 6 bases not matched to a gene. The chain's CDR3 is CARGPRGPYNEQFF. DNA of the CDR3: TGCGCCAGGGGACCCAGGGGGCCCTACAATGAGCAGTTCTTC.

This clonotype was counted a few times. This chain uses TRBV7-9 with TRBJ2-5; D is perhaps TRBD1 (6 bases). In germline, CDR1 is SEHNR, CDR2 FQNEAQ (reference sequence). The CDR3 sequence is 19 residues long. Trimming shortened V by 4 bases and J by 1 base, and 25 bases separated the two germline ends. In DNA form, the CDR3 reads TGTGCCAGCAGCTCCAGACAGGCGGCTACTCCGGGACCCCAAGAGACCCAGTACTTC. This translates into CASSSRQAATPGPQETQYF.

The chain couples TRBV4-3 to TRBJ2-3, with TRBD2 matching over 12 bases. CDR1 and CDR2 from the germline V gene are LGHNA and YSLEER. The CDR3 extends over 17 amino acids. After removal of 0 bases from V and 1 base from J, the junction contained 2 bases not matched to a gene. The CDR3 nucleotides read TGCGCCAGCAGCCAAGATCGACTAGCGGGGGGCACAGATACGCAGTATTTT. It yields the protein CASSQDRLAGGTDTQYF.

CDR3 DNA: TGTGCCAGCAGCTTTGGGACTAGCGGGGTCAACAATGAGCAGTTCTTC. It specifies CASSFGTSGVNNEQFF. The chain links TRBV7-6 to TRBJ2-1, with 13 bases identical to TRBD2. The CDR3 loop spans 16 amino acids. V trimming: 3 bases; J trimming: 5 bases; junction bases outside the gene matches: 4. Per germline, CDR1 SGHVS and CDR2 FNYEAQ.

This chain uses TRBV5-1 with TRBJ2-1, with 7 bases lining up with TRBD1. Per the germline V gene, CDR1 is SGHRS and CDR2 is YFSETQ. V shed 4 bases, J shed 3 bases, and the junction held 10 bases outside the gene matches. There are 16 residues in the CDR3. The CDR3 loop reads CASSNTGTANYNEQFF. The DNA for the CDR3 is TGCGCCAGCAGCAATACCGGGACAGCAAACTACAATGAGCAGTTCTTC.

The rearrangement joins TRBV5-1 to TRBJ2-3; 8 nucleotides match TRBD1. Germline CDR1 SGHRS, CDR2 YFSETQ. This CDR3 region has 17 residues. J gave up 0 bases and V 4 bases, and 10 bases lay outside the gene matches. Here the CDR3 reads CASSAHSGGVSTDTQYF. In nucleotides, the CDR3 is TGCGCCAGCAGCGCGCACTCAGGGGGCGTGAGCACAGATACGCAGTATTTT.

On this clonotype: A junction boundary mismatches the germline segment, possibly from a read error. The chain joins TRBV6-5 to TRBJ2-1, with D possibly matching TRBD1 (6 bases). TRBJ2-7 matches the DNA end more closely, so the J call is doubtful. Germline values: CDR1 MNHEY, CDR2 SVGAGI. CDR3 size: 13 residues. The DNA of the CDR3 is TGTGTCAGCAGTCGAACAGGGAACAATGAGCAGTACTTC. Amino acid sequence: CVSSRTGNNEQYF.

This chain uses TRBV6-2 or TRBV6-3 with TRBJ2-3; D may correspond to TRBD1 or TRBD2 (5 bases each). The CDR3 extends over 16 amino acids. Germline CDR1 is MNHEY and CDR2 is SVGEGT. V lost 5 bases and J lost 0, with 15 bases in between. This CDR3 is CASSGMDGASTDTQYF. The CDR3 DNA is TGTGCCAGCAGTGGTATGGACGGGGCAAGCACAGATACGCAGTATTTT.

The rearrangement links TRBV15 to TRBJ1-5; the D is unclear. V lost 0 bases and J 7 bases, leaving 10 bases between the germline ends. This CDR3 region has 14 residues. Germline V gene sequence: CDR1 LNHNV, CDR2 YYDKDF (reference sequence). In nucleotides, the CDR3 is TGTGCCACCAGCAGAGAAGTTCTCTCCCAGCCCCAGCATTTT. Protein: CATSREVLSQPQHF.

The chain uses TRBV7-2 and TRBJ2-7; D ambiguous. V dropped 5 bases and J dropped 6 bases, with 11 bases sitting between them. CDR3 size: 12 residues. Germline V gene data show CDR1 as SGHTA and CDR2 as FQGNSA. The CDR3 DNA is TGTGCCAGCAGCCTCTCCCCAGCCGAGCAGTACTTC. It yields the protein CASSLSPAEQYF.

This rearrangement joins TRBV5-4 to TRBJ2-5; the match to TRBD1 covers 11 bases. J was trimmed by 4 bases and V by 9 bases; bases with no gene match: 17. CDR1 SGHNT and CDR2 YYREEE come from the germline V gene (reference sequence). There are 17 residues in the CDR3. DNA of the CDR3: TGTGCCACCCGAGGACAGGGGGCCCCTATGAGAGGAGAGACCCAGTACTTC. Protein sequence: CATRGQGAPMRGETQYF.

This chain connects TRBV6-1 to TRBJ2-5; the D gene is possibly TRBD1 (6 bases). V lost 4 bases to trimming and J lost 1 base, with 10 bases between them. CDR1 is MNHNS, CDR2 SASEGT, per germline. The CDR3 length is 14 residues. CDR3 nucleotide sequence: TGTGCCAGCAGTGGCCGGGACATCCAAGAGACCCAGTACTTC. As protein: CASSGRDIQETQYF.

In its sample, this clonotype was seen a few times. The chain uses TRBV11-2 and TRBJ2-3; the D gene is possibly TRBD2 (5 bases). With 5 bases removed from V and 2 bases from J, the gap between germline ends came to 14 bases. Per the germline V gene, CDR1 is SGHAT and CDR2 is FQNNGV. The CDR3 consists of 15 residues. CDR3 sequence reads: CASSPVFGDTDTQYF. CDR3 DNA: TGTGCCAGCAGCCCCGTGTTCGGGGACACAGATACGCAGTATTTT.

This chain joins TRBV3-1 and TRBJ2-3; D call uncertain. Germline V gene lookup returns CDR1 LGHDT and CDR2 YNNKEL (reference sequence). V was clipped by 0 bases and J by 5 bases, with 9 bases between them. The length of the CDR3 is 14 residues. CDR3 protein: CASSQEDAKDTQYF. In DNA, the CDR3 is TGTGCCAGCAGCCAAGAGGATGCGAAAGATACGCAGTATTTT.

The chain has TRBV25-1 and TRBJ1-6; TRBD1 might be the D (6 bases). The V and J ends lost 5 bases and 10 bases respectively, with 21 bases between them. Germline loops: CDR1 MGHDK, CDR2 SYGVNS. The CDR3 sequence is 16 residues long. The CDR3 reads CASSTNDRSVSSPLHF. Written as DNA, the CDR3 is TGTGCCAGCAGTACAAACGACAGGAGCGTTAGCTCACCCCTCCACTTT.

CDR3 sequence: CASRSQGAPSIAYNEQYF. The CDR3 nucleotides read TGTGCCAGCAGATCACAGGGGGCCCCCTCGATAGCCTACAATGAGCAGTACTTC. The V call is TRBV6-1, the J call TRBJ2-1; 9 bases line up with TRBD1. The better agreement between TRBJ2-7 and the DNA end casts doubt on the J call. The CDR3 is 18 residues long. Per the germline V gene, CDR1 is MNHNS and CDR2 is SASEGT.

This clonotype has more than one count but fewer than ten. This chain connects TRBV12-3 or TRBV12-4 to TRBJ2-5; a weak D match, TRBD1 (6 bases). CDR3 length: 15 residues. The V end was cut by 3 bases, the J end by 3 bases, with 14 bases between. Here the CDR3 reads CASSFDRTAKETQYF. The DNA of the CDR3 is TGTGCCAGCAGTTTCGATCGGACAGCCAAAGAGACCCAGTACTTC.